This TCR beta chain was obtained from a study of regulatory T cells in long-lasting Graves disease. CDR3 size: 16 residues. The V gene lost 3 bases and the J gene lost 5 bases, with 16 bases spanning the gap. This clonotype was counted ten times or more. What it binds is unknown. The time point: newly diagnosed GD, antithyroid drugs for less than 3 months. Extracted PBMC RNA gave rise to the TCR library. Study-wide results and caveats: Persistent cases favored TRBV28, TRBJ1-2 and TRBJ2-5. The analysis examined peripheral blood only and excluded thyroid tissue. Persistent Graves' patients showed reduced TCR diversity versus newly diagnosed patients.

Sequencing libraries for TCR beta were prepared with iRepertoire HTBI primers and Arm-PCR of CDR3 regions. One entry per CDR3 protein results from TCRdb running MiXCR on the multiplex PCR reads. The sample consists of under 300,000 distinct CDR3 sequences, approximately 18% of them appearing once. This same sample was also taken into another study, of T cells in Graves' hyperthyroidism and ophthalmopathy. That paper states: Hyperthyroidism patients were newly diagnosed, had disease duration under 2 months, and were aged 18 to 65 years.

The TCR sequence derives from a woman aged 25 to 45 with Graves disease. The chain links TRBV12-3 or TRBV12-4 to TRBJ1-4, with D possibly being TRBD1 (5 bases). Sequenced material: peripheral blood mononuclear cells (PBMCs), taken at new diagnosis, from a patient treated with antithyroid drugs. CDR3 region: CASSLGERFPNEKLFF. The CDR3 bases are TGTGCCAGCAGTTTGGGGGAACGGTTCCCGAATGAAAAACTGTTTTTT.